This TCR beta chain stems from a study of T cells in Graves' hyperthyroidism and ophthalmopathy. With regard to this clonotype: No antigen is known for it.

V trimming: 7 bases; J trimming: 7 bases; junction bases outside the gene matches: 5. This CDR3 comprises 14 residues. The germline gives CDR1 SNHLY, CDR2 FYNNEI. TCR beta CDR3 sequences were amplified from RNA transcripts. The HTBI primer set drove a first-round RT-PCR of the TCR CDR3. Using its own MiXCR run on the multiplex PCR reads, TCRdb lists one record per CDR3 protein. The profile shows about 560,000 distinct CDR3 sequences, 15% to 18% of them singletons. PBMCs were obtained from about 9 ml fresh peripheral blood. Broader study findings: In blood, most of the thyroid clonotypes expanded above 0.001 were also present.

The source material was blood. This clonotype was sampled from a woman aged 25 to 45 with Graves' hyperthyroidism. The chain has TRBV2 and TRBJ2-1, with 12 bases that match TRBD2. CDR3 protein: CASTTSGSKNEQFF. Here the CDR3 DNA reads TGTGCCAGCACGACTAGCGGGAGTAAGAATGAGCAGTTCTTC.